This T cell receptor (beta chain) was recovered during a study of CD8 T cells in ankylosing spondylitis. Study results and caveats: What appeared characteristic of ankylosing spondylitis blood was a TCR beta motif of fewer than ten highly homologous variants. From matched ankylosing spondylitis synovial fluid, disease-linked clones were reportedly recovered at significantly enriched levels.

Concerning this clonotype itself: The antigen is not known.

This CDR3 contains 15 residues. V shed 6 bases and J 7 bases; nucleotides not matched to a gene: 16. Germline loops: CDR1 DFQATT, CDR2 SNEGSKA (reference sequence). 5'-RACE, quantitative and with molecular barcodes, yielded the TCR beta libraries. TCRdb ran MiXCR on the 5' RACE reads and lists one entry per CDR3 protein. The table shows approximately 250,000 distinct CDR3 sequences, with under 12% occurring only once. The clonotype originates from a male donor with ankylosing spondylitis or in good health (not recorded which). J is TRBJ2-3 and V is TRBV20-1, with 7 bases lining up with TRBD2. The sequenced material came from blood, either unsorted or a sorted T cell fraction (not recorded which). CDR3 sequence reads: CSAPPLAGEVYTQYF. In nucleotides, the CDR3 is TGCAGTGCCCCCCCTCTGGCGGGGGAGGTTTATACGCAGTATTTT.